The clone carrying this T cell receptor beta chain was observed a few times. The data originate from a study of Graves' ophthalmopathy and Graves' hyperthyroidism. TCR beta CDR3 regions were amplified from RNA transcripts. RT-PCR with HTBI primers came first, then second-round multiplex PCR. TCRdb passed the multiplex PCR reads through MiXCR, listing each CDR3 protein once. The sample gives hundreds of thousands of distinct CDR3 sequences, 45% of which show up once; about 45% is in the top ten. Moderately to severely active ophthalmopathy under 3 months, CAS at least 3, NOSPECS at least 4. V lost 5 bases and J lost 1, with 21 bases in between. Germline CDR1 reads DFQATT; CDR2 reads SNEGSKA (reference sequence). CDR3 length: 16 residues.

This sequence originates from an adult man with Graves' ophthalmopathy. V and J are TRBV20-1 and TRBJ2-7, with D maybe TRBD2 (6 bases). The sequencing input was peripheral blood. The CDR3 reads CSAGRVGRTTSYEQYF. In nucleotides, the CDR3 is TGCAGTGCTGGCAGAGTGGGCAGGACTACGTCCTACGAGCAGTACTTC.